A single sample is the source of the 20 T cell receptor beta chains below, sequenced in a study of blood T cells in healthy people across ages. Next came a second PCR, run for roughly 6 to 11 cycles, which used a sample-barcoded 5' primer along with a J-beta primer mix. MiXCR was run by TCRdb on the 5' RACE reads, yielding one entry per CDR3 protein. The profile shows hundreds of thousands of distinct CDR3 sequences, 21% of them singletons. The sample consisted of blood. These receptors came from a man aged 70-80 years in good health.

For this clonotype: A junction end diverges from the germline sequence, so it may reflect a read error. The V and J genes are TRBV12-3 or TRBV12-4 and TRBJ1-6, with a tentative D call TRBD1 (5 bases). The CDR3 is 13 residues long. The CDR3 protein is CASSPGAESPPHF. As DNA, the CDR3 is TGTGCCAGCAGTCCTGGGGCGGAATCACCCCCCCACTTT.

V is TRBV6-5 and J is TRBJ2-5, with D hard to call. This CDR3 comprises 15 residues. Trimming removed 0 bases at V and 1 base at J, with 9 bases between. Germline V CDR1 and CDR2: MNHEY, SVGAGI. The chain's CDR3 is CASSYSTLGQETQYF. For the CDR3, the DNA is TGTGCCAGCAGTTACTCGACCCTAGGCCAAGAGACCCAGTACTTC.

This clonotype was counted a few times. In nucleotides, the CDR3 is TGTGCCACCAGCGCTACTTTGAATAATGAAAAACTGTTTTTT. This gives the protein CATSATLNNEKLFF. This rearrangement joins TRBV15 to TRBJ1-4; no firm D call. CDR3 length: 14 amino acids. V was shortened by 5 bases and J by 4 bases, with 11 bases between the two germline ends. CDR1 is LNHNV and CDR2 is YYDKDF in the germline V gene (reference sequence).

The chain carries TRBV20-1 and TRBJ2-3; D is uncertain. Trimming shortened V by 5 bases and J by 0 bases, and 15 bases separated the two germline ends. The CDR3 contains 15 residues. Germline V gives CDR1 DFQATT, CDR2 SNEGSKA (reference sequence). The CDR3 spells CSAPPTPSSTDTQYF. The CDR3 nucleotides read TGCAGTGCTCCGCCGACACCCTCTAGCACAGATACGCAGTATTTT.

This clonotype was recorded a few times. This sequence joins TRBV7-8 and TRBJ2-2; 8 bases map to TRBD1. The CDR3 consists of 15 residues. V lost 6 bases to trimming and J lost 1 base; unmatched junction nucleotides: 4. Germline V gives CDR1 SGHVS, CDR2 FQNEAQ. CDR3 coding DNA: TGTGCCAGCAGAACCGGGACAGGGAACACCGGGGAGCTGTTTTTT. The encoded protein is CASRTGTGNTGELFF.

This clonotype was recorded a few times. The chain has TRBV6-5 and TRBJ1-2; 10 nucleotides match TRBD1. This CDR3 comprises 14 residues. V lost 6 bases to trimming and J lost 7 bases; unmatched junction nucleotides: 8. Germline V lookup: CDR1 MNHEY, CDR2 SVGAGI. CDR3 sequence: CASRKTGGVSGYTF. The CDR3 DNA follows: TGTGCCAGCAGAAAGACAGGGGGCGTGAGTGGCTACACCTTC.

Written as DNA, the CDR3 is TGCAGTGAGCCCTGGTCCTACGAGCAGTACTTC. Residues: CSEPWSYEQYF. The chain joins TRBV20-1 to TRBJ2-7; D unclear. Germline loops: CDR1 DFQATT, CDR2 SNEGSKA (reference sequence). Trimming left V 7 bases short and J 1 base short, with 8 bases between. The CDR3 totals 11 residues.

The chain has TRBV4-1 and TRBJ2-1; TRBD2 aligns across 9 bases. J was trimmed by 3 bases and V by 0 bases; bases with no gene match: 3. CDR1 and CDR2 from the germline V gene are MGHRA and YSYEKL. This CDR3 comprises 16 residues. The CDR3, as DNA: TGCGCCAGCAGCCAAGATAGCGGGGGCCTCTACAATGAGCAGTTCTTC. It specifies CASSQDSGGLYNEQFF.

With respect to this clonotype: A clone one base away is much larger, so this may be a read error. The chain has TRBV5-8 and TRBJ2-3; TRBD2 is a possible D gene (6 bases). This CDR3 has 14 residues. Germline V gene data show CDR1 as SGHTS and CDR2 as YDEGEE. CDR3 in amino acids: CASSPDSGADMQYF. For the CDR3, the DNA is TGTGCCAGCAGCCCGGACTCGGGAGCAGATATGCAGTATTTT.

The genes are TRBV5-1 and TRBJ2-2; 10 nucleotides match TRBD2. V was pared by 4 bases and J by 3 bases, with 9 bases of the junction left unmatched. This CDR3 has 17 residues. CDR1 and CDR2 from the germline V gene are SGHRS and YFSETQ. The CDR3 DNA follows: TGCGCCAGCAGCCCGACCACTAGCGGGACCCACACCGGGGAGCTGTTTTTT. It specifies CASSPTTSGTHTGELFF.

CDR3 DNA sequence: TGTGCCAGCAGCCACAGGAGGGAGGGGAATGAGCAGTTCTTC. This codes for CASSHRREGNEQFF. The rearrangement links TRBV27 to TRBJ2-1, with 7 nucleotides matching TRBD2. Germline assignment: CDR1 MNHEY and CDR2 SMNVEV (reference sequence). The CDR3 has 14 residues. With 6 bases clipped from V and 7 bases from J, the junction kept 9 bases outside the gene matches.

This clonotype was counted only a few times. This chain links TRBV11-2 with TRBJ1-6, with a tentative D call TRBD1 (6 bases). Germline assignment: CDR1 SGHAT and CDR2 FQNNGV. Trimming took off 5 bases at V and 14 bases at J, with 13 bases between the two ends. The CDR3 length is 12 residues. For the CDR3, the DNA is TGTGCCAGCAGCCAACCTCGACAGGCCCTCCACTTT. Protein product: CASSQPRQALHF.

The genes are TRBV4-1 and TRBJ2-2; 9 bases agree with TRBD2. Unmatched junction bases numbered 9, after V lost 0 bases and J lost 7 bases. There are 17 residues in the CDR3. The V gene's germline CDR1 is MGHRA and CDR2 YSYEKL. For the CDR3, the DNA is TGCGCCAGCAGCCAAGATCCCGGGACTAGCAGAAACGGGGAGCTGTTTTTT. Protein sequence: CASSQDPGTSRNGELFF.

This chain connects TRBV25-1 to TRBJ2-7; TRBD1 agrees at 9 bases. Germline V gene lookup returns CDR1 MGHDK and CDR2 SYGVNS. With V trimmed by 6 bases and J by 0 bases, 3 bases remained unmatched. The CDR3 spans 14 residues. The CDR3 here is CASSGQGSSYEQYF. As DNA, the CDR3 is TGTGCCAGCAGCGGACAGGGGTCCTCCTACGAGCAGTACTTC.

This clonotype was seen a few times. This chain uses TRBV30 with TRBJ2-3; D call uncertain. CDR1 GTSNPN and CDR2 SVGIG come from the germline V gene (reference sequence). This CDR3 comprises 12 residues. V lost 2 bases to trimming and J lost 0 bases, with 3 bases between them. The CDR3 region has the DNA TGTGCCTGGAGTCGGAGCACAGATACGCAGTATTTT. It yields the protein CAWSRSTDTQYF.

Only a few counts were recorded for this clonotype. The CDR3 DNA reads as TGTGCCAGCAGCTGGGGACTAGCGGGAGCCATTGGTGGCTACGAGCAGTACTTC. Its protein is CASSWGLAGAIGGYEQYF. This chain links TRBV7-2 with TRBJ2-5; 14 bases map to TRBD2. TRBJ2-7 matches the DNA end more closely, so the J call is doubtful. This CDR3 is built from 18 residues. Germline CDR1 reads SGHTA; CDR2 reads FQGNSA.

The genes are TRBV5-1 and TRBJ1-1; weak D call: TRBD1 (5 bases). Deletions cut 3 bases from V and 10 bases from J, with 16 bases between. The CDR3 is made up of 13 amino acids. Germline lookup yields CDR1 SGHRS and CDR2 YFSETQ. The CDR3: CASSSTVPSRAFF. The CDR3 nucleotides read TGCGCCAGCAGCTCGACAGTCCCATCGAGAGCTTTCTTT.

Of note for this clonotype: The junction does not match germline at one end; this may be a read error. The V call is TRBV28, the J call TRBJ2-7; D unresolved. This CDR3 spans 15 amino acids. Germline assignment: CDR1 MDHEN and CDR2 SYDVKM. The DNA of the CDR3 is TGTGCCGGCAGTTTATGGGTCAGAAATTACTACGAGCAGTACTTC. Residues: CAGSLWVRNYYEQYF. The full variable domain, completed using reference TRBV28 and TRBJ2-7, is DVKVTQSSRYLVKRTGEKVFLECVQDMDHENMFWYRQDPGLGLRLIYFSYDVKMKEKGDIPEGYSVSREKKERFSLILESASTNQTSMYLCAGSLWVRNYYEQYFGPGTRLTVT.

This clonotype came up many times. V and J are TRBV7-9 and TRBJ2-2, with D possibly matching TRBD2 (9 bases). V shed 5 bases and J shed 0 bases, with 22 bases lying between them. The CDR3 consists of 19 residues. Germline V gene sequence: CDR1 SEHNR, CDR2 FQNEAQ (reference sequence). DNA for the CDR3: TGTGCCAGCAGCCCTACGACAGGGGCTAGCGGGACGAACACCGGGGAGCTGTTTTTT. Residues: CASSPTTGASGTNTGELFF.

The rearrangement links TRBV27 to TRBJ1-2; unclear D gene. The CDR3 has 14 residues. Germline CDR1 reads MNHEY; CDR2 reads SMNVEV (reference sequence). V dropped 3 bases and J dropped 8 bases, with 16 bases sitting between them. This CDR3 is CASSFSAAGGGYTF. DNA for the CDR3: TGTGCCAGCAGTTTCTCCGCAGCTGGAGGAGGCTACACCTTC.